The rows below give T cell receptor beta chains drawn from one sample of a study of memory CD4+ T cells and cytomegalovirus serostatus. Profiled with immunoSEQ multiplex PCR; TCRdb holds only in-frame clones, not every one. The sample includes about 64,000 clones, around 77% of them seen just once. Sequenced: memory CD4+ T cells from blood. The source is an adult in good health and CMV-seronegative. CDR3s include the opening cysteine and the closing phenylalanine or tryptophan. Each record gives: V gene, D gene, clone size, J gene, CDR3 protein, CDR3 DNA. D genes are given only for firm matches. Clone size is not always given. Where it is, it says once, few, many or a class for expanded clones.

TRBV6-6	NA	once	TRBJ2-7	CASSYSVGDYEQYF	TGTGCCAGCAGTTACTCGGTAGGGGACTACGAGCAGTACTTC
TRBV19	TRBD1	once	TRBJ1-5	CASRHRGGNQPQHF	TGTGCCAGTAGACACAGGGGAGGCAATCAGCCCCAGCATTTT
TRBV11-3	TRBD1	NA	TRBJ2-3	CASSSGTGPPTDTQYF	TGTGCCAGCAGCTCGGGGACAGGGCCCCCCACAGATACGCAGTATTTT
TRBV7-9	TRBD1	NA	TRBJ1-4	CASNEGQGLDNEKLFF	TGTGCCAGCAATGAGGGACAGGGGCTTGATAATGAAAAACTGTTTTTT
TRBV7-2	NA	NA	TRBJ2-7	CASSLRGSYEQYF	TGTGCCAGCAGCTTAAGGGGATCCTACGAGCAGTACTTC
TRBV7-8	TRBD1	once	TRBJ1-1	CASSPSTGGVHTEAFF	TGTGCCAGCAGTCCATCGACAGGGGGGGTTCACACTGAAGCTTTCTTT
TRBV13	NA	NA	TRBJ1-2	CASSLGGIGVGYGYTF	TGTGCCAGCAGCTTAGGCGGAATCGGGGTTGGCTATGGCTACACCTTC
TRBV29-1	TRBD2	NA	TRBJ2-7	CSVAYSGRWDEQYF	TGCAGCGTCGCGTACAGCGGGAGATGGGACGAGCAGTACTTC
TRBV6-6	NA	NA	TRBJ2-2	CASTLGLATGELFF	TGTGCCAGCACCCTGGGACTTGCGACCGGGGAGCTGTTTTTT
TRBV5-8	NA	NA	TRBJ1-2	CASSLNPLAGEDYGYTF	TGTGCCAGCAGCTTAAACCCGCTCGCAGGGGAGGACTATGGCTACACCTTC
TRBV6-1	NA	few	TRBJ1-2	CASSEGGTSRGYTF	TGTGCCAGCAGTGAAGGGGGGACATCCAGGGGCTACACCTTC
TRBV29-1	TRBD1	NA	TRBJ2-7	CSAQIGQGAYEQYF	TGCAGCGCGCAGATAGGACAGGGGGCTTACGAGCAGTACTTC
TRBV6-1	NA	few	TRBJ1-5	CASSPIRNGNQPQHF	TGTGCCAGCAGCCCTATACGGAATGGCAATCAGCCCCAGCATTTT
TRBV10-1	NA	NA	TRBJ1-5	CASSVADGQPQHF	TGCGCCAGCAGTGTGGCAGACGGTCAGCCCCAGCATTTT
TRBV27	NA	NA	TRBJ2-4	CASSLRQGIAKNIQYF	TGTGCCAGCAGTTTACGTCAGGGGATTGCCAAAAACATTCAGTACTTC